This entry features one T cell receptor (beta chain) sequence. It was during active infection that Seattle patients were enrolled and then longitudinally followed. The record originates from a study of blood T cell repertoires in COVID-19. Overall study context: Acute and convalescent COVID-19 samples came from the United States, Italy and Spain. Sample material is recorded as cDNA or gDNA derived from T cells, B-cell-depleted T cells, or PBMCs.

V lost 3 bases to trimming and J lost 5 bases; unmatched junction nucleotides: 7. The CDR3 totals 14 residues. Germline CDR1 and CDR2: DFQATT and SNEGSKA (reference sequence). Authors' methods: Counts of nucleated cells, estimated from reference gene primer amplification, were obtained. The data were produced by immunoSEQ multiplex PCR, yet TCRdb's version contains in-frame clones alone and is incomplete. V, J and clone size are taken as reported in that table, and D and trimming were inferred from the DNA itself. This repertoire shows some 250,000 clones, around 87% found once; its top ten account for roughly 5.6%.

This sequence was found in an older woman with COVID-19, enrolled during active disease. The chain has TRBV20-1 and TRBJ2-5; 9 bases map to TRBD2. The sequencing sample was made of peripheral blood. For the CDR3, the DNA is TGCAGTGCTAGTGTTAGCGGGAGTAGGGAGACCCAGTACTTC. Translated, it gives CSASVSGSRETQYF.